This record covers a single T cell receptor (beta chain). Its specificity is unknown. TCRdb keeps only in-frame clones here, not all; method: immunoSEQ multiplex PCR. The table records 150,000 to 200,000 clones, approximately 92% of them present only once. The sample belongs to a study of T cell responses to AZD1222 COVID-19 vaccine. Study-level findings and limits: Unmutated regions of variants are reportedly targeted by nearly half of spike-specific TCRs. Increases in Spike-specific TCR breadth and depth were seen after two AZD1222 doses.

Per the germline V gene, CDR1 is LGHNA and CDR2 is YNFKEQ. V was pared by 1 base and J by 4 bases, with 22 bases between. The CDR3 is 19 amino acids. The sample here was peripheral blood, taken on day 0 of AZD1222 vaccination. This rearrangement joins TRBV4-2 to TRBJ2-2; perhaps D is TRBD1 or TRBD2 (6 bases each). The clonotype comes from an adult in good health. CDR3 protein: CASSQAIGGTYSGTGELFF. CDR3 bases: TGTGCCAGCAGCCAAGCAATTGGAGGGACATACTCGGGCACCGGGGAGCTGTTTTTT.